The 30 T cell receptor beta chains given below trace back to one sample, sequenced in a study of blood T cell repertoires in COVID-19 (dated by TCRdb to the early 2020s). Library preparation used the immunoSEQ multiplex PCR assay. TCRdb took this table from immuneACCESS and kept in-frame rearrangements with V and J called. Such tables lack part of the clones; where checked against another copy, unresolved V genes explain under half of the gap, and the rest is unexplained. A total of fewer than 250,000 clones appear in this sample, 81% of them only once. In total, the top ten clones hold around 10% of the sample. Sequenced input: PBMCs or T cells enriched from blood (not recorded which). These receptors were collected from a woman between 50 and 59 years old with acute COVID-19.

This clone was seen a single time. The chain recombines TRBV12-5 with TRBJ2-7; 7 bases are a match to TRBD1. V was clipped by 5 bases and J by 1 base; unmatched bases: 8. Looked up from germline, CDR1 is LGHNT and CDR2 is FRNRAP. The CDR3 is 15 amino acids. For the CDR3, the DNA is TGTGCTAGTGGTCGGGGACAGTCTAGGTCCTACGAGCAGTACTTC. Amino acids: CASGRGQSRSYEQYF.

V usage is TRBV28 and J usage is TRBJ2-3, with 9 bases matching TRBD2. The V and J ends lost 6 bases and 1 base, in that order; junction bases with no gene match: 11. Per germline, CDR1 MDHEN and CDR2 SYDVKM. This CDR3 is 17 amino acids long. The CDR3 region is CASSSGLLAGGTDTQYF. CDR3 sequence (DNA): TGTGCCAGCAGCTCCGGGTTGTTAGCGGGGGGCACAGATACGCAGTATTTT.

Comment on this clone: The same CDR3 arises from other DNA sequences in this sample as well. The chain has TRBV28 and TRBJ1-5; D uncertain. Germline lookup yields CDR1 MDHEN and CDR2 SYDVKM. Trimming shortened V by 6 bases and J by 0 bases, and 9 bases separated the two germline ends. CDR3 length: 14 residues. The CDR3 here is CASRNQYSNQPQHF. The CDR3 bases are TGTGCCAGCAGAAACCAGTATAGCAATCAGCCCCAGCATTTT.

The chain couples TRBV2 to TRBJ2-5; D may be TRBD1 (5 bases). CDR3 length: 12 amino acids. CDR1 and CDR2 from the germline V gene are SNHLY and FYNNEI. The V end lost 5 bases, the J end lost 4 bases, and 8 bases lay between the germline ends. CDR3 sequence (DNA): TGTGCCAGCAGTCGACAGCCAGAGACCCAGTACTTC. Its translation is CASSRQPETQYF. The whole variable domain, filled in from reference TRBV2 and TRBJ2-5, reads EPEVTQTPSHQVTQMGQEVILRCVPISNHLYFYWYRQILGQKVEFLVSFYNNEISEKSEIFDDQFSVERPDGSNFTLKIRSTKLEDSAMYFCASSRQPETQYFGPGTRLLVL.

This clone was recorded a few times. The chain uses TRBV11-2 and TRBJ1-5; no clear D. Germline V gene data show CDR1 as SGHAT and CDR2 as FQNNGV. The V and J ends lost 0 bases and 4 bases respectively, with 7 bases between them. CDR3 size: 14 residues. The CDR3 DNA sequence: TGTGCCAGCAGCTTAGAACAGCCGAATCAGCCCCAGCATTTT. The encoded protein is CASSLEQPNQPQHF.

V gene TRBV27 combines with J gene TRBJ2-3, with 8 bases identical to TRBD2. The junction had 10 bases not matched to a gene; V was cut back by 5 bases and J by 6 bases. The germline V gene has CDR1 MNHEY and CDR2 SMNVEV (reference sequence). This CDR3 is 15 amino acids long. CDR3 sequence reads: CASSPHTRLADTQYF. The DNA of the CDR3 is TGTGCCAGCAGTCCCCATACTCGACTAGCGGATACGCAGTATTTT.

A few counts support this clone. CDR3 in amino acids: CASRRTGGNYGYTF. The CDR3 bases are TGTGCCAGCAGGAGGACAGGGGGGAACTATGGCTACACCTTC. The chain employs TRBV27 and TRBJ1-2; 10 bases map to TRBD1. V lost 6 bases to trimming and J lost 2 bases; unmatched junction nucleotides: 3. The CDR3 has 14 amino acids. Germline V gene lookup returns CDR1 MNHEY and CDR2 SMNVEV (reference sequence).

The V gene is TRBV7-9, the J gene TRBJ1-1; D not certain. The germline V and J ends were trimmed by 2 bases and 1 base, with 8 bases remaining between them. Looked up from germline, CDR1 is SEHNR and CDR2 is FQNEAQ (reference sequence). CDR3 length equals 14 residues. The CDR3 DNA reads as TGTGCCAGCAGCTTAAACAGCCAGAACACTGAAGCTTTCTTT. This gives the protein CASSLNSQNTEAFF.

This chain uses TRBV4-3 with TRBJ1-2; 10 bases are a match to TRBD1. The germline V gene encodes CDR1 LGHNA and CDR2 YSLEER. V trimming: 4 bases; J trimming: 4 bases; junction bases outside the gene matches: 6. This CDR3 is built from 15 residues. The CDR3 DNA follows: TGCGCCAGCAGCCCCTGGACAGGGGGTGGCTATGGCTACACCTTC. Protein sequence: CASSPWTGGGYGYTF.

The table lists this clone with a few counts. J is TRBJ1-3 and V is TRBV11-2, with a tentative D call TRBD1 (6 bases). Between the trimmed V and J ends, which lost 5 bases and 2 bases, there was a span of 16 bases. The V gene's germline CDR1 is SGHAT and CDR2 FQNNGV. This CDR3 is built from 16 residues. CDR3 DNA: TGTGCCAGCAGCCAACAAACAGGGAGGGCTGGAAACACCATATATTTT. Translating gives CASSQQTGRAGNTIYF. The entire variable domain, with the rest obtained from reference TRBV11-2 and TRBJ1-3, is as follows: EAGVAQSPRYKIIEKRQSVAFWCNPISGHATLYWYQQILGQGPKLLIQFQNNGVVDDSQLPKDRFSAERLKGVDSTLKIQPAKLEDSAVYLCASSQQTGRAGNTIYFGEGSWLTVV.

The chain is built from TRBV3-1 (or the pseudogene TRBV3-2) and TRBJ1-1; TRBD1 agrees at 12 bases. There are 15 residues in the CDR3. V lost 1 base to trimming and J lost 7 bases; unmatched junction nucleotides: 4. Germline CDR1 is LGHDT and CDR2 is YNNKEL (reference sequence). CDR3 protein: CASSQGGQGASEAFF. The CDR3 coding sequence is TGTGCCAGCAGCCAAGGGGGACAGGGGGCGAGTGAAGCTTTCTTT.

The chain has TRBV7-9 and TRBJ2-3, with 10 bases aligning to TRBD2. Germline CDR1 reads SEHNR; CDR2 reads FQNEAQ (reference sequence). This CDR3 region has 14 residues. In DNA, the CDR3 is TGTGCTTCCCTTAGCGGGGGGAGCACAGATACGCAGTATTTT. Residues: CASLSGGSTDTQYF.

The rearrangement links TRBV29-1 to TRBJ2-5, with D possibly being TRBD2 (5 bases). The CDR3 is 14 amino acids. Trimming left V 0 bases short and J 5 bases short, with 13 bases between. CDR1 SQVTM and CDR2 ANQGSEA come from the germline V gene. The CDR3 DNA reads TGCAGCGTTGAAGAATGGGCCGGGGATGAGACCCAGTACTTC. It yields the protein CSVEEWAGDETQYF.

The chain has TRBV5-1 and TRBJ2-3; TRBD2 matches at 11 bases. CDR1 is SGHRS, CDR2 YFSETQ, per germline. The V and J ends lost 4 bases and 0 bases, in that order; junction bases with no gene match: 7. This CDR3 spans 17 amino acids. The CDR3 sequence is CASSPSLAGGSTDTQYF. In DNA, the CDR3 is TGCGCCAGCAGCCCCAGTCTAGCGGGAGGTAGCACAGATACGCAGTATTTT.

The J gene is TRBJ1-1, the V gene TRBV28; the D is unclear. CDR3 length: 14 residues. Trimming shortened V by 9 bases and J by 4 bases, and 18 bases separated the two germline ends. Germline values: CDR1 MDHEN, CDR2 SYDVKM. In DNA, the CDR3 is TGTGCCAGTAGCGAGGCCACCCTAGGCACTGAAGCTTTCTTT. It is translated as CASSEATLGTEAFF. Drawing the rest from reference TRBV28 and TRBJ1-1, the complete variable domain is DVKVTQSSRYLVKRTGEKVFLECVQDMDHENMFWYRQDPGLGLRLIYFSYDVKMKEKGDIPEGYSVSREKKERFSLILESASTNQTSMYLCASSEATLGTEAFFGQGTRLTVV.

The chain links TRBV7-8 to TRBJ2-1, with D unresolved. Trimming stripped 4 bases from V and 1 base from J, with 11 bases between. There are 15 residues in the CDR3. CDR1 is SGHVS, CDR2 FQNEAQ, per germline. The CDR3 DNA is TGTGCCAGCAGCTGGGTGTCGAGGTCCTACAATGAGCAGTTCTTC. This codes for CASSWVSRSYNEQFF. Together with reference TRBV7-8 and TRBJ2-1, the CDR3 gives the full variable domain: GAGVSQSPRYKVAKRGQDVALRCDPISGHVSLFWYQQALGQGPEFLTYFQNEAQLDKSGLPSDRFFAERPEGSVSTLKIQRTQQEDSAVYLCASSWVSRSYNEQFFGPGTRLTVL.

The table lists this clone with a few counts. The chain couples TRBV27 to TRBJ2-1, with TRBD1 matching over 8 bases. V shed 2 bases and J 10 bases; nucleotides not matched to a gene: 7. Germline values: CDR1 MNHEY, CDR2 SMNVEV (reference sequence). This CDR3 contains 14 residues. CDR3 sequence reads: CASSLGTGGLEQFF. CDR3 coding DNA: TGTGCCAGCAGTTTAGGAACAGGGGGATTGGAGCAGTTCTTC.

This chain links TRBV7-8 with TRBJ1-2, with D perhaps TRBD1 (5 bases). The CDR3 contains 17 residues. Germline V lookup: CDR1 SGHVS, CDR2 FQNEAQ. The germline V and J ends were trimmed by 2 bases and 10 bases, with 26 bases remaining between them. CDR3 in DNA: TGTGCCAGCAGCTTACAGCGGATTGCGGGGGGTGGAAATGACTACACCTTC. This sequence encodes CASSLQRIAGGGNDYTF.

J is TRBJ2-3 and V is TRBV27; 7 bases align to TRBD1. The CDR3 has 14 residues. Looked up from germline, CDR1 is MNHEY and CDR2 is SMNVEV (reference sequence). V shed 3 bases and J 4 bases; nucleotides not matched to a gene: 4. The DNA for the CDR3 is TGTGCCAGCAGTTTCCAGGGGGTCGCAGATACGCAGTATTTT. This gives the protein CASSFQGVADTQYF.

The V gene is TRBV25-1, the J gene TRBJ1-4; TRBD1 aligns across 8 bases. CDR3 length: 15 amino acids. J gave up 8 bases and V 4 bases, and 9 bases lay outside the gene matches. CDR1 is MGHDK and CDR2 is SYGVNS in the germline V gene. DNA for the CDR3: TGTGCCAGCAGTGCTTGGACAGGGACGACGGAAAAACTGTTTTTT. Amino acid sequence: CASSAWTGTTEKLFF.

The chain couples TRBV6-9 to TRBJ2-5, with 7 bases matching TRBD1. V lost 6 bases and J lost 12; bases outside the gene matches: 7. CDR3 length equals 11 residues. CDR1 and CDR2 from the germline V gene are MNHGY and SVAAGI. The CDR3 loop is CASRYGQVEYF. CDR3 coding DNA: TGTGCCAGCAGATATGGACAGGTTGAGTACTTC.

This clone was found many times. This chain links TRBV28 with TRBJ1-5; 7 bases are a match to TRBD1. Germline V CDR1 and CDR2: MDHEN, SYDVKM. The CDR3 sequence is 17 residues long. The V segment lost 5 bases and the J segment 0 bases; nucleotides outside the gene matches: 10. The CDR3 spells CASSNSDREYSNQPQHF. In DNA, the CDR3 is TGTGCCAGCAGTAATAGCGACAGGGAATATAGCAATCAGCCCCAGCATTTT.

The chain combines TRBV25-1 with TRBJ1-4; D gene uncertain. The germline V gene has CDR1 MGHDK and CDR2 SYGVNS. Trimming left V 7 bases short and J 3 bases short, with 15 bases between. The CDR3 has 15 amino acids. CDR3 loop: CASTRTGFSNEKLFF. CDR3 bases: TGTGCCAGCACCCGTACCGGTTTTTCTAATGAAAAACTGTTTTTT.

This rearrangement joins TRBV10-3 to TRBJ2-2; D is unresolved. V lost 10 bases to trimming and J lost 5 bases, with 11 bases between them. The germline CDR1 and CDR2 sequences are ENHRY and SYGVKD. This CDR3 region has 12 residues. The CDR3: CANFDGTGELFF. In DNA form, the CDR3 reads TGTGCCAACTTCGACGGGACCGGGGAGCTGTTTTTT.

The V gene is TRBV5-6, the J gene TRBJ1-1; weak D call: TRBD1 (5 bases). This CDR3 has 14 amino acids. CDR1 is SGHDT and CDR2 is YYEEEE in the germline V gene. The germline V and J ends were trimmed by 1 base and 0 bases, with 7 bases remaining between them. CDR3 in amino acids: CASSLTGMNTEAFF. Written as DNA, the CDR3 is TGTGCCAGCAGCTTGACAGGTATGAACACTGAAGCTTTCTTT.

The chain uses TRBV10-3 and TRBJ2-1; 10 bases fit TRBD1. The CDR3 runs 16 residues. Germline assignment: CDR1 ENHRY and CDR2 SYGVKD. The ends lost 6 bases at V and 4 bases at J; junction bases unmatched: 9. In nucleotides, the CDR3 is TGTGCCATCAGGGTGACCGGGACAGGGGATTACAATGAGCAGTTCTTC. Translating it yields CAIRVTGTGDYNEQFF.

The rearrangement joins TRBV18 to TRBJ1-1, with D possibly TRBD1 on 6 matching bases. V shed 6 bases and J shed 2 bases, with 13 bases lying between them. CDR1 and CDR2 from the germline V gene are KGHSH and LQKENI. The CDR3 is 14 amino acids. The chain's CDR3 is CASSQDRSNTEAFF. CDR3 nucleotide sequence: TGTGCCAGCTCTCAGGACAGAAGTAACACTGAAGCTTTCTTT.

V gene TRBV11-3 combines with J gene TRBJ2-5, with 8 bases that match TRBD1. The CDR3 runs to 16 residues. The ends lost 5 bases at V and 3 bases at J; junction bases unmatched: 11. Per the germline V gene, CDR1 is SGHNT and CDR2 is YENEEA. CDR3 in DNA: TGTGCCAGCAGCCAAGTCGGGACAGGAGGAAAAGAGACCCAGTACTTC. The encoded protein is CASSQVGTGGKETQYF.

V gene TRBV27 combines with J gene TRBJ2-7, with 10 bases matching TRBD2. The CDR3 extends over 15 amino acids. CDR1 and CDR2 (germline): MNHEY, SMNVEV (reference sequence). J gave up 2 bases and V 2 bases, and 3 bases lay outside the gene matches. For the CDR3, the DNA is TGTGCCAGCAGTTTAGTAGCGGGAGGTCCCTACGAGCAGTACTTC. This translates into CASSLVAGGPYEQYF.

The J gene is TRBJ2-3, the V gene TRBV7-9; D is undetermined. The CDR3 is 14 amino acids. Trimming took 7 bases from V and 2 from J, leaving 13 bases between them. CDR1 is SEHNR and CDR2 is FQNEAQ in the germline V gene (reference sequence). DNA for the CDR3: TGTGCCAGCACACCTGGCGGCCCCACAGATACGCAGTATTTT. Protein sequence: CASTPGGPTDTQYF.